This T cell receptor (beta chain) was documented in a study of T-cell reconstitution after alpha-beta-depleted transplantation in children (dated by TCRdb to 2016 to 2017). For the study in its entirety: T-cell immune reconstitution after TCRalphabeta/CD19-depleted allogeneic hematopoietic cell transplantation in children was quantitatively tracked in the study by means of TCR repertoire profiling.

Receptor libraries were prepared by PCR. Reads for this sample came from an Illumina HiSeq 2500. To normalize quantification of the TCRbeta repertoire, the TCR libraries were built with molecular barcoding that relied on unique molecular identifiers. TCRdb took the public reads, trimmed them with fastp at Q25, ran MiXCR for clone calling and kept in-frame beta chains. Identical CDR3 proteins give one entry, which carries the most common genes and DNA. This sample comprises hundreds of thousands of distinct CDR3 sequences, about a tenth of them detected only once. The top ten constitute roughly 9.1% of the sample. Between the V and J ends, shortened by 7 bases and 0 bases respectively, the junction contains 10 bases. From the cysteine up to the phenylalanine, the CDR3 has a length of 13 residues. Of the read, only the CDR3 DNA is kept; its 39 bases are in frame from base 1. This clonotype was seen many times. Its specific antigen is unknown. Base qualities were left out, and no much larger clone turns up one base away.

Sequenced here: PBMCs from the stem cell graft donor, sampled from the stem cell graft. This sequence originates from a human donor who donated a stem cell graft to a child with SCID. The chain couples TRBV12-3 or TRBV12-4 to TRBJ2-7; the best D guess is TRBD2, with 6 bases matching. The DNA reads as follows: TGTGCCAGCACCCTCGGGGGCTCCTACGAGCAGTACTTC. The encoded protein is CASTLGGSYEQYF.